The 13 T cell receptor beta chains listed next were all sequenced from one sample in a study of cytomegalovirus exposure and HLA in healthy donors (dated by TCRdb to 2016 to 2017). Library preparation was by the immunoSEQ multiplex PCR assay. For the multiplex PCR, a mixture combining 60 forward primers for TCR Vbeta segments and 13 reverse primers for TCR Jbeta segments was used. Drawn from immuneACCESS, this table holds only the in-frame rearrangements with V and J called that TCRdb kept. Clones are partly lost; checked studies trace under half to an unresolved V gene and leave the rest unexplained. The sample table lists 50,000 to 75,000 clones, around 80% of them with a count of one. Around 4.2% of the sample lies in the top ten. Material: PBMCs. These TCRs come from a woman aged 35 to 49 in good health and CMV-seronegative.

V usage is TRBV19 and J usage is TRBJ1-1; D is unclear. CDR3 size: 13 residues. V gave up 7 bases and J gave up 7 bases, with 16 bases separating them. The germline V gene has CDR1 LNHDA and CDR2 SQIVND (reference sequence). This chain's CDR3 is CASISYAGGEAFF. The CDR3 DNA sequence: TGTGCCAGTATATCTTATGCGGGTGGTGAAGCTTTCTTT.

The J gene is TRBJ1-1, the V gene TRBV30; a possible D gene is TRBD1 (6 bases). The CDR3 spans 11 residues. Germline V gives CDR1 GTSNPN, CDR2 SVGIG (reference sequence). Trimming shortened V by 3 bases and J by 7 bases, and 9 bases separated the two germline ends. CDR3 nucleotides: TGTGCCTGGAGGAGAGGGGGTGAAGCTTTCTTT. Its translation: CAWRRGGEAFF.

The chain carries TRBV7-2 and TRBJ1-1, with 11 nucleotides matching TRBD1. In germline, CDR1 is SGHTA, CDR2 FQGNSA. The CDR3 runs to 15 residues. Trimming cost V 0 bases and J 5 bases; bases outside gene matches: 2. CDR3 sequence: CASSLAGTGGTEAFF. The CDR3 region has the DNA TGTGCCAGCAGCTTAGCCGGGACAGGGGGTACTGAAGCTTTCTTT.

V gene TRBV10-3 combines with J gene TRBJ2-5; a weak D match, TRBD1 (5 bases). With 4 bases removed from V and 4 bases from J, the gap between germline ends came to 7 bases. The CDR3 contains 12 residues. Germline CDR1 is ENHRY and CDR2 is SYGVKD. CDR3 coding DNA: TGTGCCATCAGTGGTGGGGCAGAGACCCAGTACTTC. Protein sequence: CAISGGAETQYF.

This chain connects TRBV28 to TRBJ1-1; D uncertain. V was cut by 1 base and J by 1 base, with 10 bases left in between. Germline CDR1 MDHEN, CDR2 SYDVKM. This CDR3 has 15 residues. The chain's CDR3 is CASSLSRVGNTEAFF. The CDR3 DNA reads TGTGCCAGCAGTTTATCGCGGGTGGGGAACACTGAAGCTTTCTTT.

This clone was seen a few times. This sequence joins TRBV5-4 and TRBJ1-3; the match to TRBD1 covers 7 bases. J was trimmed by 1 base and V by 4 bases; bases with no gene match: 5. Germline values: CDR1 SGHNT, CDR2 YYREEE (reference sequence). The CDR3 loop spans 15 amino acids. The DNA of the CDR3 is TGTGCCAGCAGCGCAGGGACAGTATCTGGAAACACCATATATTTT. It specifies CASSAGTVSGNTIYF.

This chain links TRBV5-4 with TRBJ2-5; a possible D gene is TRBD2 (6 bases). The CDR3 covers 15 residues. The germline V and J ends were trimmed by 4 bases and 4 bases, with 17 bases remaining between them. CDR1 SGHNT and CDR2 YYREEE come from the germline V gene (reference sequence). The CDR3 sequence: CASSDAGIPGETQYF. The CDR3 DNA follows: TGTGCCAGCAGCGATGCGGGGATCCCAGGAGAGACCCAGTACTTC.

V usage is TRBV27 and J usage is TRBJ2-7, with D hard to call. This CDR3 comprises 11 residues. Deletions cut 5 bases from V and 2 bases from J, with 4 bases between. Germline V gene lookup returns CDR1 MNHEY and CDR2 SMNVEV (reference sequence). The CDR3 DNA follows: TGTGCCAGCAGTCCCACCTACGAGCAGTACTTC. Translation: CASSPTYEQYF.

The chain recombines TRBV19 with TRBJ2-1; 7 nucleotides agree with TRBD2. V lost 2 bases, J lost 4 bases, and 2 bases stayed unmatched. Germline V CDR1 and CDR2: LNHDA, SQIVND (reference sequence). This CDR3 has 14 amino acids. Here the CDR3 reads CASSILAAYNEQFF. The CDR3 DNA reads TGTGCCAGTAGTATACTAGCGGCTTACAATGAGCAGTTCTTC.

On this clone: One end of the junction fails to match germline, which may point to a read error. This chain links TRBV7-7 with TRBJ2-5; D possibly corresponds to TRBD1 (5 bases). Germline V gives CDR1 SSHAT, CDR2 FNYEAQ (reference sequence). The CDR3 sequence is 13 residues long. The CDR3 coding sequence is TGTGCTAGCAGCTTAGCCAGGGTCAAGACCCAGTACTTC. This encodes CASSLARVKTQYF.

J is TRBJ2-6 and V is TRBV9; TRBD1 aligns across 10 bases. The CDR3 has 21 residues. Trimming at V came to 0 bases and at J to 2 bases, leaving 14 bases not matched to a gene. Germline CDR1 reads SGDLS; CDR2 reads YYNGEE. The DNA of the CDR3 is TGTGCCAGCAGCGTAGATTTTGGGAGGACAGGGGGAAGACCTGGGGCCAACGTCCTGACTTTC. Translation gives CASSVDFGRTGGRPGANVLTF.

The CDR3 DNA reads TGTGCCAGCAGCCATTCCGGACAGGGGGCAACTAATGAAAAACTGTTTTTT. It yields the protein CASSHSGQGATNEKLFF. V gene TRBV14 combines with J gene TRBJ1-4; TRBD1 aligns across 10 bases. The CDR3 is 17 amino acids. Germline V gene sequence: CDR1 SGHDN, CDR2 FVKESK. J lost 0 bases, V lost 3 bases, and 4 bases had no gene match.

The gene calls are TRBV19 and TRBJ1-2; 8 bases are a match to TRBD1. After removal of 5 bases from V and 2 bases from J, the junction contained 7 bases not matched to a gene. Germline V CDR1 and CDR2: LNHDA, SQIVND (reference sequence). The CDR3 extends over 15 amino acids. The CDR3 bases are TGTGCCAGTAGTGTTGACAGGGGCTTCAACTATGGCTACACCTTC. Translation gives CASSVDRGFNYGYTF.